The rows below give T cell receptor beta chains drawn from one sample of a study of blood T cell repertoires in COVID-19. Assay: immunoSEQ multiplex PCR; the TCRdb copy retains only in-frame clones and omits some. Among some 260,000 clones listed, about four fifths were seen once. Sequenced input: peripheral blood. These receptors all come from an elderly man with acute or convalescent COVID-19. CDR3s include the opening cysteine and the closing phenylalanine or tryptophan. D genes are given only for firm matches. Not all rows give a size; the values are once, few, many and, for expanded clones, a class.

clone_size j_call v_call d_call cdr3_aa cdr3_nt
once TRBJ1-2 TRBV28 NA CASSSQYGYTF TGTGCCAGCAGTTCACAGTATGGCTACACCTTC
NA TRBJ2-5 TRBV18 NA CASSPPNSQETQYF TGTGCCAGCTCACCACCTAACAGCCAAGAGACCCAGTACTTC
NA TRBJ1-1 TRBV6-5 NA CASRGGTEAFF TGTGCCAGCAGGGGAGGCACTGAAGCTTTCTTT
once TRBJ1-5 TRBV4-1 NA CASSQEGGFGNQPQHF TGCGCCAGCAGCCAAGAAGGCGGTTTTGGCAATCAGCCCCAGCATTTT
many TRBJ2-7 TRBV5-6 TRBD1 CASSQGGGRHYEQYF TGTGCCAGCAGCCAAGGGGGCGGAAGACACTACGAGCAGTACTTC
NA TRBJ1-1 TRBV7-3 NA CASSPRGGTEAFF TGTGCCAGCAGCCCCCGGGGGGGCACTGAAGCTTTCTTT
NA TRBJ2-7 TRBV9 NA CASSVGLRGSYEQYF TGTGCCAGCAGCGTAGGGCTTCGAGGGTCCTACGAGCAGTACTTC
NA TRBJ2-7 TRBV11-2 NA CASTLAGVEQYF TGTGCCAGCACTTTAGCAGGGGTCGAGCAGTACTTC
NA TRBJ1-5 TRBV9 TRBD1 CASSATGRDQPQHF TGTGCCAGCAGCGCGACAGGGCGAGATCAGCCCCAGCATTTT
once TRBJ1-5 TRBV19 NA CASSIEGRHGYSNQPQHF TGTGCCAGTAGTATAGAAGGCCGACATGGCTATAGCAATCAGCCCCAGCATTTT
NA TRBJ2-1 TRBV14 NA CASSPQDLGEQFF TGTGCCAGCAGCCCCCAGGACTTAGGTGAGCAGTTCTTC
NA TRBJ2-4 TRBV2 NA CASSESPGRRIQYF TGTGCCAGCAGTGAATCCCCAGGGAGGCGCATTCAGTACTTC
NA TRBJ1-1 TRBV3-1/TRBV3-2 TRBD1 CASKAYRGTEAFF TGTGCCAGCAAAGCTTACAGGGGCACTGAAGCTTTCTTT
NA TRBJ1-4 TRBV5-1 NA CASKAGGAGNEKLFF TGCGCCAGCAAGGCGGGGGGGGCCGGTAATGAAAAACTGTTTTTT
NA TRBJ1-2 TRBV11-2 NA CASRHLQGGGYTF TGTGCCAGCAGACACCTGCAGGGAGGTGGCTACACCTTC
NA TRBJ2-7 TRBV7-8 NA CASSLYRVKAYEQYF TGTGCCAGCAGCTTATACAGAGTAAAAGCCTACGAGCAGTACTTC
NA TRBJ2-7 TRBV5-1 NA CASSPRWQGSPHEQYF TGCGCCAGCAGCCCCCGATGGCAGGGGAGTCCCCACGAGCAGTACTTC
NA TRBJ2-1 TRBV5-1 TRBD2 CASSPLDSGGNNEQFF TGCGCCAGCAGCCCTCTGGATAGCGGGGGGAACAATGAGCAGTTCTTC
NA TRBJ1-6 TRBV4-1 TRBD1 CASSHQTGGFNSPLHF TGCGCCAGCAGCCACCAGACAGGGGGTTTTAATTCACCCCTCCACTTT
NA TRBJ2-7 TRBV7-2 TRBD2 CASSRLAGGEQYF TGTGCCAGCAGCCGACTAGCGGGTGGCGAGCAGTACTTC
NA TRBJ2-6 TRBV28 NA CASSSGLLSSGANVLTF TGTGCCAGCAGTTCCGGACTTTTGAGCTCTGGGGCCAACGTCCTGACTTTC
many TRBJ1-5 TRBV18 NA CASSPAVGGNQPQHF TGTGCCAGCTCACCAGCGGTTGGAGGCAATCAGCCCCAGCATTTT
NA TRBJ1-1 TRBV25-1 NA CASSGGAVNTEAFF TGTGCCAGCAGTGGCGGTGCTGTGAACACTGAAGCTTTCTTT
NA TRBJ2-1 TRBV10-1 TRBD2 CASSERKETSGGRRQFF TGCGCCAGCAGTGAGAGGAAGGAGACTAGCGGGGGGAGGCGGCAGTTCTTC
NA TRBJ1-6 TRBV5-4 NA CASSLAGSSPLHF TGTGCCAGCAGCTTGGCCGGGAGTTCACCCCTCCACTTT
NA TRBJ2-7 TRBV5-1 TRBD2 CASSLEGGLDYEQYF TGCGCCAGCAGCTTGGAGGGGGGACTAGACTACGAGCAGTACTTC
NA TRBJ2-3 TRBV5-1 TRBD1 CASSTGQGTTDTQYF TGCGCCAGCAGCACGGGACAGGGGACGACAGATACGCAGTATTTT
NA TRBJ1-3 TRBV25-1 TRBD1 CASSNDRGLGNTIYF TGTGCCAGCAGTAACGACAGGGGGCTAGGAAACACCATATATTTT
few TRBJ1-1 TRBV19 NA CASSPTANTEAFF TGTGCCAGTAGCCCGACAGCGAACACTGAAGCTTTCTTT
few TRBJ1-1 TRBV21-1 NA CASSPFGEVDTEAFF TGTGCCAGCAGCCCCTTTGGGGAGGTGGACACTGAAGCTTTCTTT
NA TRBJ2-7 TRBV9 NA CASSVVERSSYEQYF TGTGCCAGCAGCGTAGTCGAGCGCTCCTCCTACGAGCAGTACTTC
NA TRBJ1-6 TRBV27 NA CASSPRGTPNSPLHF TGTGCCAGCAGTCCCCGAGGTACTCCTAATTCACCCCTCCACTTT
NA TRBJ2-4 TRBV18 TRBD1 CASSPPVGGASIQYF TGTGCCAGCTCACCACCGGTAGGGGGCGCGTCCATTCAGTACTTC
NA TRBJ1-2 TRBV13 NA CASSLGRQVGYGYTF TGTGCCAGCAGCTTAGGCCGCCAGGTCGGCTATGGCTACACCTTC
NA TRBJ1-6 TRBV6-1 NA CASSDKGFRGRNNSPLHF TGTGCCAGCAGTGATAAGGGTTTCAGGGGAAGAAATAATTCACCCCTCCACTTT
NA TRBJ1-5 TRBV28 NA CASSITGKGGNQPQHF TGTGCCAGCAGCATCACAGGGAAAGGGGGCAATCAGCCCCAGCATTTT
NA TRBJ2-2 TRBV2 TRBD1 CASRGQDRVTGELFF TGTGCCAGCAGGGGACAGGATAGGGTCACCGGGGAGCTGTTTTTT
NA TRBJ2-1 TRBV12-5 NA CASGPSGGITYNEQFF TGTGCTAGTGGTCCCTCAGGGGGGATAACCTACAATGAGCAGTTCTTC
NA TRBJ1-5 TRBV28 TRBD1 CASSLAGGRQPQHF TGTGCCAGCAGTTTGGCAGGGGGTCGTCAGCCCCAGCATTTT